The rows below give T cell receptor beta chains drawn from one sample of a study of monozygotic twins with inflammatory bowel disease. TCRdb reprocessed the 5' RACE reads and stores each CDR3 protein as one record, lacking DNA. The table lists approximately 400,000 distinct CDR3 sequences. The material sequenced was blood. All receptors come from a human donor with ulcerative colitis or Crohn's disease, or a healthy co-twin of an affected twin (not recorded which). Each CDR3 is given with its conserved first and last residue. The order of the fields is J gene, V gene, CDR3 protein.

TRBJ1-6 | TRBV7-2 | CASSLAVVPLHF
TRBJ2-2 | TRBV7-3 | CASSSAGVGAGELFF
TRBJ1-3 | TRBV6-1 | CASSEKEGNTIYF
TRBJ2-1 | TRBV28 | CASGLAENEQFF
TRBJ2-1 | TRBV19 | CASSRQGASDEQFF
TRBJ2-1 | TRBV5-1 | CASSLFEEQFF
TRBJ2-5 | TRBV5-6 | CASSLRSGETQYF
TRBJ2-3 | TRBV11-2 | CASSRGLGPDTQYF
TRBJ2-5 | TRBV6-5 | CASSYRGQGPETQYF
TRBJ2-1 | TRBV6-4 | CASSYLAQSSYNEQFF
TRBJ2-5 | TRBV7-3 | CASSRQGPPIETQYF
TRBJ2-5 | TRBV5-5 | CASSLWSRPGVETQYF
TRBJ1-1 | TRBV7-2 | CASSPDSGGTEAFF
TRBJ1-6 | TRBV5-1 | CASTRDQGINSPLHF